Following are 20 T cell receptor beta chains from one sample sequenced in a study of blood T cell repertoires in COVID-19. Repertoires were generated with immunoSEQ multiplex PCR, while TCRdb's copy carries only in-frame clones and drops some. The data contain under 500,000 clones, around 90% of them seen just once; the ten biggest clones take up just under 2%. The sample was PBMCs or T cells enriched from blood (not recorded which). The receptors stem from a woman aged 18-29 years with acute COVID-19.

The chain links TRBV12-5 to TRBJ1-2; D ambiguous. The CDR3 has 12 amino acids. Germline V gene sequence: CDR1 LGHNT, CDR2 FRNRAP. V was clipped by 6 bases and J by 5 bases, with 10 bases between them. CDR3 DNA sequence: TGTGCTAGTGGCTTAAAACTATATGGCTACACCTTC. This gives the protein CASGLKLYGYTF.

The genes are TRBV4-1 and TRBJ1-5; 8 bases line up with TRBD1. The CDR3 totals 15 residues. Germline CDR1 reads MGHRA; CDR2 reads YSYEKL. The V gene end was trimmed by 2 bases and the J gene end by 4 bases; junction bases not matched to a gene: 4. For the CDR3, the DNA is TGCGCCAGCAGCCAACGGACAGGGATAAATCAGCCCCAGCATTTT. Translation: CASSQRTGINQPQHF.

CDR3 sequence: CASSHGVAGSNQPQHF. The DNA for the CDR3 is TGTGCCAGCAGCCACGGTGTCGCGGGTAGCAATCAGCCCCAGCATTTT. The chain has TRBV4-2 and TRBJ1-5; no clear D. Trimming stripped 3 bases from V and 0 bases from J, with 12 bases between. This CDR3 comprises 16 residues. The germline V gene has CDR1 LGHNA and CDR2 YNFKEQ.

This sequence joins TRBV29-1 and TRBJ2-3; D might be TRBD1 (6 bases). This CDR3 contains 13 residues. Per the germline V gene, CDR1 is SQVTM and CDR2 is ANQGSEA. The germline V and J ends were trimmed by 5 bases and 9 bases, with 18 bases remaining between them. The CDR3 DNA follows: TGCAGCGTTATACGACAGGTCACATTCACGCAGTATTTT. Protein sequence: CSVIRQVTFTQYF.

The chain uses TRBV5-5 and TRBJ2-5; D is ambiguous. Germline V gene data show CDR1 as SGHKS and CDR2 as YYEKEE (reference sequence). The CDR3 extends over 12 amino acids. Trimming removed 2 bases at V and 3 bases at J, with 5 bases between. The CDR3 region is CASSFLEETQYF. In nucleotides, the CDR3 is TGTGCCAGCAGCTTTCTCGAAGAGACCCAGTACTTC.

This sequence joins TRBV5-6 and TRBJ1-6; D is unresolved. The germline V and J ends were trimmed by 1 base and 10 bases, with 12 bases remaining between them. The CDR3 totals 14 residues. Per germline, CDR1 SGHDT and CDR2 YYEEEE. In nucleotides, the CDR3 is TGTGCCAGCAGCTTGCCCTCGGGGATGTCACCCCTCCACTTT. Translated: CASSLPSGMSPLHF.

This clone is a singleton in its sample. V usage is TRBV15 and J usage is TRBJ1-3; maybe TRBD1 (6 bases). The CDR3 runs 15 residues. The germline CDR1 and CDR2 sequences are LNHNV and YYDKDF (reference sequence). Trimming left V 4 bases short and J 2 bases short, with 12 bases between. This chain's CDR3 is CATSTRGSPGNTIYF. The DNA of the CDR3 is TGTGCCACCAGCACGAGGGGGTCGCCTGGAAACACCATATATTTT.

The V and J genes are TRBV7-3 and TRBJ2-1; TRBD1 matches at 10 bases. Looked up from germline, CDR1 is SGHTA and CDR2 is FQGTGA. The CDR3 extends over 15 amino acids. The ends lost 5 bases at V and 9 bases at J; junction bases unmatched: 10. CDR3 nucleotides: TGTGCCAGCAGCCCAGGGTGGGGACAGGGGACTGAGCAGTTCTTC. It is translated as CASSPGWGQGTEQFF.

The genes are TRBV4-1 and TRBJ2-7; 7 nucleotides line up with TRBD2. The junction had 5 bases not matched to a gene; V was cut back by 2 bases and J by 1 base. The CDR3 is made up of 15 amino acids. The germline gives CDR1 MGHRA, CDR2 YSYEKL. This chain's CDR3 is CASSQTGGESYEQYF. The CDR3 region has the DNA TGCGCCAGCAGCCAAACTGGGGGGGAATCCTACGAGCAGTACTTC.

In this sample, this clone turned up once. The chain links TRBV10-1 to TRBJ2-5, with 14 bases matching TRBD2. The CDR3 extends over 16 amino acids. CDR1 is WNHNN and CDR2 is SYGVQD in the germline V gene (reference sequence). After removal of 2 bases from V and 3 bases from J, the junction contained 2 bases not matched to a gene. CDR3 nucleotide sequence: TGCGCCAGCAGTGAGGGACTAGCGGGAGGCGAAGAGACCCAGTACTTC. It encodes CASSEGLAGGEETQYF.

The chain carries TRBV11-3 and TRBJ2-1; the match to TRBD2 covers 7 bases. Germline V gene lookup returns CDR1 SGHNT and CDR2 YENEEA. V dropped 3 bases and J dropped 0; count of bases not matched to a gene: 2. This CDR3 region has 15 residues. In DNA form, the CDR3 reads TGTGCCAGCAGCTTGGGCGGGAGCTCCTACAATGAGCAGTTCTTC. It codes for CASSLGGSSYNEQFF.

Concerning this clone itself: Other nucleotide sequences from this sample produce the same CDR3. The chain couples TRBV27 to TRBJ1-6, with 7 bases fitting TRBD1. The CDR3 is 14 residues long. Germline V gene sequence: CDR1 MNHEY, CDR2 SMNVEV (reference sequence). The J segment lost 7 bases and the V segment lost 2 bases, leaving 2 bases of the junction unmatched. CDR3 sequence (DNA): TGTGCCAGCAGTTTAACAGGGGACAATTCACCCCTCCACTTT. It yields the protein CASSLTGDNSPLHF.

The rearrangement joins TRBV15 to TRBJ1-5; 8 bases line up with TRBD1. The germline gives CDR1 LNHNV, CDR2 YYDKDF (reference sequence). The CDR3 covers 15 residues. Trimming took 0 bases from V and 4 from J; bases not matched to a gene: 2. CDR3 residues: CATSRDRTGNQPQHF. The CDR3 region has the DNA TGTGCCACCAGCAGAGATCGGACAGGGAATCAGCCCCAGCATTTT.

As regards this clone: Germline is not matched at one junction end, which may reflect a read error. The chain recombines TRBV30 with TRBJ1-1; D gene unclear. This CDR3 has 9 amino acids. Germline loops: CDR1 GTSNPN, CDR2 SVGIG (reference sequence). The CDR3 reads CAWSVPVVF. In DNA, the CDR3 is TGTGCCTGGAGTGTACCGGTTGTCTTT.

The chain joins TRBV3-1 (or the pseudogene TRBV3-2) to TRBJ2-1; tentative D call: TRBD2 (5 bases). The CDR3 runs to 14 residues. Trimming left V 4 bases short and J 7 bases short, with 14 bases between. The germline CDR1 and CDR2 sequences are LGHDT and YNNKEL (reference sequence). The CDR3 DNA reads as TGTGCCAGCAGCCCCCGAAGTAGCGCTAATGAGCAGTTCTTC. The encoded protein is CASSPRSSANEQFF.

The J gene is TRBJ2-1, the V gene TRBV9; 7 positions match TRBD2. J lost 8 bases, V lost 0 bases, and 11 bases had no gene match. The CDR3 totals 16 residues. CDR1 SGDLS and CDR2 YYNGEE come from the germline V gene. CDR3 sequence (DNA): TGTGCCAGCAGCGTAGCTGGGATCGGACTAGTCCATGAGCAGTTCTTC. Translation: CASSVAGIGLVHEQFF.

V is TRBV11-3 and J is TRBJ2-1; 11 bases are a match to TRBD2. CDR1 and CDR2 (germline): SGHNT, YENEEA. The CDR3 has 15 residues. The trim removed 4 bases at V and 4 bases at J, leaving 3 bases unmatched. CDR3 amino acids: CASSYLAGGYNEQFF. The DNA for the CDR3 is TGTGCCAGCAGCTACCTAGCGGGGGGATACAATGAGCAGTTCTTC.

This clone was detected only once. The chain carries TRBV30 and TRBJ2-1; 12 bases map to TRBD2. The germline gives CDR1 GTSNPN, CDR2 SVGIG (reference sequence). Germline trimming cut 2 bases from V and 0 bases from J; bases unmatched to any gene: 2. This CDR3 has 16 amino acids. Here the CDR3 reads CAWSLAGGYSYNEQFF. Here the CDR3 DNA reads TGTGCCTGGAGTCTAGCGGGAGGGTACTCCTACAATGAGCAGTTCTTC. Full variable domain (outside the CDR3, taken from reference TRBV30 and TRBJ2-1): SQTIHQWPATLVQPVGSPLSLECTVEGTSNPNLYWYRQAAGRGLQLLFYSVGIGQISSEVPQNLSASRPQDRQFILSSKKLLLSDSGFYLCAWSLAGGYSYNEQFFGPGTRLTVL.

J is TRBJ1-2 and V is TRBV7-2; TRBD1 matches 9 bases. V lost 5 bases and J lost 2; bases outside the gene matches: 3. Germline CDR1 is SGHTA and CDR2 is FQGNSA. The CDR3 is 14 amino acids. CDR3 coding DNA: TGTGCCAGCAGCGCCGGGACAGGGAACTATGGCTACACCTTC. It is translated as CASSAGTGNYGYTF.

Notes on this clone: This sample also contains other DNA sequences that code for the same CDR3. This chain joins TRBV6-5 and TRBJ1-5; perhaps TRBD1 as D (5 bases). CDR3 length: 12 amino acids. V was pared by 8 bases and J by 2 bases, with 7 bases between. Germline lookup yields CDR1 MNHEY and CDR2 SVGAGI. Here the CDR3 reads CASGQGNQPQHF. CDR3 nucleotide sequence: TGTGCCAGCGGACAAGGCAATCAGCCCCAGCATTTT.